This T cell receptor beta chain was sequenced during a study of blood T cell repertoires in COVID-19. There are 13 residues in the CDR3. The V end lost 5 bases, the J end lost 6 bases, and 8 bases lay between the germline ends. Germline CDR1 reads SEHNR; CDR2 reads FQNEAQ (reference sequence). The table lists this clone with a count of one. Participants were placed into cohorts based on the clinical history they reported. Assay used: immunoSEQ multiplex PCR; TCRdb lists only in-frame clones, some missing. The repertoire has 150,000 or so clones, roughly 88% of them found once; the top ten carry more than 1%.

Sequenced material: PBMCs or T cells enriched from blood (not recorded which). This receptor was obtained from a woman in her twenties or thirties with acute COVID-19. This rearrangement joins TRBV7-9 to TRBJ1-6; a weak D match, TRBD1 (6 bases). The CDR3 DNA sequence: TGTGCCAGCAGCCGGACAGCTAATTCACCCCTCCACTTT. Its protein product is CASSRTANSPLHF.